This T cell receptor (beta chain) is from a study of CD4 T cells in relation to SARS-CoV-2 and coronaviruses (dated by TCRdb to 2020 to 2023). In the study overall: HLA restriction was mapped for shared crossreactive spike epitopes using patient-derived lymphoblastoid cell lines. At the level of individual TCR clonotypes, the study measured memory CD4+ T cell crossreactivity between SARS-CoV-2 spike protein and common cold coronavirus spike proteins. The Adaptive Biotechnologies TCR-sequencing kit was used to sequence samples from three pre-COVID donors and the naive versus memory experiments, while other data came from Illumina-based sequencing. For other donors in the study, expansion assays were sequenced with a different, Illumina-based TCR-beta assay. The full study reports these points: Compared with monoreactive clones, crossreactive clones had significantly weaker SARS-CoV-2-driven expansion, a result consistent with antigenic imprinting. The study was constrained by small numbers of patients and of tested TCRs. Since the crossreactivity analysis centred on spike protein, crossreactivity against other viral proteins was not assessed. Pre-pandemic and post-infection samples were not both contributed by any donor, so tracing of the source of pre-existing responses was limited. Naive versus memory sequencing indicated the assay detects memory recall responses rather than primary responses primed during culture. About 60% of donors had memory CD4+ clonotypes that crossrecognized SARS-CoV-2 and at least one common cold coronavirus spike.

Note on this clone: It has no known antigen specificity. Per-base quality was not reported, and no clone a single base away is much larger than it.

CD4+ T cells from unexposed donors were collected before the COVID-19 pandemic (2011-2018). Naive and memory CD4+ T cells were separated from cryopreserved PBMCs by first enriching for CD4 and then performing EasySep naive CD4+ T cell enrichment. The leukapheresis product used for the unexposed donors was purchased from a commercial source. Ficoll-Paque PLUS gradient centrifugation was used to isolate PBMCs from leukapheresis product or whole blood. PBMCs were either cryopreserved at -140 degrees C or used fresh in the expansion assay. The QIAamp Micro DNA Kit was used to extract genomic DNA from the CD4+ T cells. Deep-resolution immunoSEQ TCR-beta sequencing was performed on DNA from uncultured naive and memory CD4+ T cells. In the paper's pipeline: During preprocessing, nonproductive sequences were removed, along with CDR3s that did not begin with C, did not end with F or W, or were shorter than 7 amino acids. Cultured and uncultured naive and memory CD4+ repertoires were searched for CDR3s previously identified as spike- and CEF-reactive. CDR3 homology was measured as pairwise Levenshtein distance, computed with the stringdist R package after trimming three terminal residues from each end. TCRdb provides this immuneACCESS table in a form limited to in-frame rearrangements. Some clones are lacking; in checked studies, under half of them reflect an unresolved V gene, and why the rest are absent is not known. V and J calls plus clone size are reproduced from that table; the DNA served to infer D and trimming. This sample holds around 69,000 clones; approximately 94% were observed only once. Of the sample, 0.13% to 0.15% falls within the top ten clones.

V is shortened by 3 bases, J by 2 bases, and the region joining them spans 13 bases. The CDR1 and CDR2 encoded by the germline V gene are SNHLY and FYNNEI. The CDR3 contains 15 residues, cysteine and phenylalanine counted. Only the CDR3 part of the read is kept: 45 bases, read in frame from the first base. The sequence joins TRBV2 to TRBJ2-5, and possibly TRBD1, on 5 matching bases. Sequenced input: naive CD4+ T cells from PBMCs. This sample's cell subset or site label indicates: naive CD4+ T cells isolated by negative enrichment. The TCR sequence derives from a human donor in good health. The CDR3 has the sequence CASSDEQGLQETQYF. Read as DNA, the sequence is TGTGCCAGCAGTGATGAGCAGGGCTTACAAGAGACCCAGTACTTC.